Below, 26 T cell receptor beta chains from the same sample are listed, as sequenced in a study of T-cell reconstitution after alpha-beta-depleted transplantation in children. It was with unique molecular identifiers that the TCRbeta library was prepared. TCRdb reprocessed the PCR reads via MiXCR and lists one record per CDR3 protein. The profile shows some 120,000 distinct CDR3 sequences, approximately 22% of them singletons. The source was PBMCs, mostly from graft donor cells, collected 180 days after TCRalphabeta/CD19-depleted stem cell transplant. The receptors here all came from a male patient between 2 and 10 years old who had a stem cell transplant for chronic granulomatous disease, so the T cells may come from the graft donor.

V usage is TRBV7-9 and J usage is TRBJ2-2; no reliable D call. Germline lookup yields CDR1 SEHNR and CDR2 FQNEAQ (reference sequence). Trimming cost V 10 bases and J 6 bases, with 15 bases left between them. The CDR3 covers 13 residues. The DNA for the CDR3 is TGTGCCACCTATAAAGCCAAGGCCGGGGAGCTGTTTTTT. Translation: CATYKAKAGELFF. Supplemented by reference TRBV7-9 and TRBJ2-2, the full variable domain reads DTGVSQNPRHKITKRGQNVTFRCDPISEHNRLYWYRQTLGQGPEFLTYFQNEAQLEKSRLLSDRFSAERPKGSFSTLEIQRTEQGDSAMYLCATYKAKAGELFFGEGSRLTVL.

This clonotype appeared many times. Written as DNA, the CDR3 is TGCGCCAGCAGCAATACAGGGGAAGGGAACACCGGGGAGCTGTTTTTT. Translation: CASSNTGEGNTGELFF. V usage is TRBV5-1 and J usage is TRBJ2-2; 7 bases match TRBD1. The J segment lost 1 base and the V segment lost 4 bases, leaving 7 bases of the junction unmatched. This CDR3 is built from 16 residues. Germline V gene sequence: CDR1 SGHRS, CDR2 YFSETQ.

This clonotype was detected a few times. The chain has TRBV7-2 and TRBJ1-2, with D perhaps TRBD1 (5 bases). The V end lost 1 base, the J end lost 7 bases, and 10 bases lay between the germline ends. The CDR3 length is 13 residues. Germline values: CDR1 SGHTA, CDR2 FQGNSA. The CDR3, as DNA: TGTGCCAGCAGCTTAGACAGGTTTGGTGGCTACACCTTC. Protein product: CASSLDRFGGYTF.

This chain links TRBV5-1 with TRBJ2-1; D perhaps matches TRBD2 (6 bases). The CDR3 is 15 residues long. The germline V gene has CDR1 SGHRS and CDR2 YFSETQ. Trimming pared 4 bases from V and 10 bases from J, leaving 21 bases between. CDR3 coding DNA: TGCGCCAGCAGCCCAGTAGCGGCTAACTTTGGAGAGCAGTTCTTC. This encodes CASSPVAANFGEQFF.

This clonotype has just a few counts. The chain combines TRBV20-1 with TRBJ2-3; 10 nucleotides align to TRBD2. Trimming at V came to 2 bases and at J to 4 bases, leaving 6 bases not matched to a gene. Germline loops: CDR1 DFQATT, CDR2 SNEGSKA (reference sequence). This CDR3 is built from 15 residues. The CDR3 DNA follows: TGCAGTGCTAGAAGCGGGGGGGCCGGGCCAGATACGCAGTATTTT. This gives the protein CSARSGGAGPDTQYF.

A few counts support this clonotype. CDR3 nucleotides: TGCAGTGCTAGAACAGGGAAAGAGGCTGAAAAACTGTTTTTT. Its protein is CSARTGKEAEKLFF. The V call is TRBV20-1, the J call TRBJ1-4; the D gene is possibly TRBD1 (6 bases). Germline V gene sequence: CDR1 DFQATT, CDR2 SNEGSKA (reference sequence). V shed 2 bases and J shed 7 bases, with 14 bases lying between them. The CDR3 runs to 14 residues.

This chain links TRBV12-3 or TRBV12-4 with TRBJ2-2; TRBD2 aligns across 11 bases. V shed 3 bases and J 3 bases; nucleotides not matched to a gene: 9. This CDR3 is 18 amino acids long. CDR3 nucleotides: TGTGCCAGCAGTTTCCTCCCCGGGACTAGCGGATACACCGGGGAGCTGTTTTTT. This translates into CASSFLPGTSGYTGELFF.

A few counts support this clonotype. The chain uses TRBV6-4 and TRBJ2-3, with a tentative D call TRBD2 (6 bases). The CDR3 extends over 16 amino acids. The V and J ends lost 2 bases and 4 bases respectively, with 16 bases between them. Germline V gene lookup returns CDR1 MRHNA and CDR2 SNTAGT. The CDR3 nucleotides are TGTGCCAGCAGTGACGGGGGGAATCGCGGGGCAGATACGCAGTATTTT. This gives the protein CASSDGGNRGADTQYF.

The gene calls are TRBV7-6 and TRBJ2-7; 7 bases align to TRBD1. Looked up from germline, CDR1 is SGHVS and CDR2 is FNYEAQ. CDR3 length: 19 residues. V lost 3 bases and J lost 1; bases outside the gene matches: 18. In nucleotides, the CDR3 is TGTGCCAGCAGCTTCCACCAACCCACAGGGGCGGTGGGGTCCTACGAGCAGTACTTC. Translating it yields CASSFHQPTGAVGSYEQYF.

The V and J genes are TRBV29-1 and TRBJ2-7; the D call may be TRBD1 or TRBD2 (5 bases each). The CDR3 sequence is 14 residues long. The V end lost 7 bases, the J end lost 4 bases, and 20 bases lay between the germline ends. The germline CDR1 and CDR2 sequences are SQVTM and ANQGSEA. The CDR3 region has the DNA TGCAGCGCGATTGCCGGGACGGCACTATACGAGCAGTACTTC. Its translation is CSAIAGTALYEQYF.

This chain uses TRBV29-1 with TRBJ1-1; D remains ambiguous. This CDR3 is built from 11 residues. Germline lookup yields CDR1 SQVTM and CDR2 ANQGSEA. V lost 8 bases and J 8 bases, leaving 15 bases between the germline ends. The CDR3 DNA sequence: TGCAGCCCTTCCAAGGGTCTGGAAGCTTTCTTT. Translating gives CSPSKGLEAFF.

In this sample, this clonotype turned up many times. The chain joins TRBV20-1 to TRBJ1-4; the D is unclear. The germline V gene encodes CDR1 DFQATT and CDR2 SNEGSKA (reference sequence). Trimming left V 0 bases short and J 8 bases short, with 13 bases between. This CDR3 contains 14 residues. DNA for the CDR3: TGCAGTGCTAGAGATGTCCGAGGAGGAGAAAAACTGTTTTTT. Translating gives CSARDVRGGEKLFF.

This clonotype was observed a handful of times. The chain uses TRBV5-1 and TRBJ2-1; no definite D call. Deletions cut 2 bases from V and 6 bases from J, with 9 bases between. This CDR3 is built from 13 residues. Germline CDR1 is SGHRS and CDR2 is YFSETQ. This CDR3 is CASSFDTLNEQFF. For the CDR3, the DNA is TGCGCCAGCAGCTTTGATACCCTCAATGAGCAGTTCTTC.

This clonotype was seen many times. This chain links TRBV4-2 with TRBJ2-7, with D possibly TRBD2 on 5 matching bases. CDR3 length: 12 amino acids. Between the trimmed V and J ends, which lost 4 bases and 5 bases, there was a span of 9 bases. The germline gives CDR1 LGHNA, CDR2 YNFKEQ. CDR3 nucleotides: TGTGCCAGCAGCCCTAACGGGGACGAGCAGTACTTC. Translating it yields CASSPNGDEQYF.

There are many counts of this clonotype. The V and J genes are TRBV5-1 and TRBJ2-7; TRBD1 agrees at 7 bases. The CDR3 spans 15 residues. Losses at the gene ends were 4 bases for V and 2 bases for J; bases not matched to a gene: 9. Germline V gene lookup returns CDR1 SGHRS and CDR2 YFSETQ. The CDR3 DNA reads TGCGCCAGCAGCACGAGACAGGGAAGGACCTACGAGCAGTACTTC. Protein product: CASSTRQGRTYEQYF.

This clonotype was seen at least ten times. The chain has TRBV5-1 and TRBJ2-6; TRBD2 might be the D (5 bases). With 2 bases removed from V and 2 bases from J, the gap between germline ends came to 5 bases. This CDR3 contains 14 residues. Germline assignment: CDR1 SGHRS and CDR2 YFSETQ. CDR3 coding DNA: TGCGCCAGCAGCTTCGGGGCTGGGGCCAACGTCCTGACTTTC. Its protein product is CASSFGAGANVLTF.

This clonotype was recorded at least ten times. The gene calls are TRBV7-9 and TRBJ2-7; 13 bases line up with TRBD2. V lost 6 bases, J lost 4 bases, and 9 bases stayed unmatched. Germline CDR1 and CDR2: SEHNR and FQNEAQ (reference sequence). This CDR3 comprises 16 residues. The CDR3 DNA is TGTGCCAGCAGATACGTGGGACTAGCGGGATGGTACGAGCAGTACTTC. As protein: CASRYVGLAGWYEQYF.

The chain combines TRBV4-2 with TRBJ2-7, with a tentative D call TRBD2 (6 bases). The CDR3 length is 16 residues. V gave up 4 bases and J gave up 3 bases, with 19 bases separating them. Germline CDR1 and CDR2: LGHNA and YNFKEQ. CDR3 DNA sequence: TGTGCCAGCAGCCTCGACTCCCACGGGAGACTCTACGAGCAGTACTTC. It codes for CASSLDSHGRLYEQYF.

The chain is built from TRBV12-3 or TRBV12-4 and TRBJ2-3; 7 nucleotides match TRBD2. The CDR3 is made up of 16 amino acids. J gave up 2 bases and V 0 bases, and 5 bases lay outside the gene matches. The CDR3 spells CASSLARRGITDTQYF. In DNA form, the CDR3 reads TGTGCCAGCAGTTTAGCGAGGCGGGGGATCACAGATACGCAGTATTTT.

This clonotype showed up just a few times. V is TRBV20-1 and J is TRBJ1-1; D is unclear. The germline V gene has CDR1 DFQATT and CDR2 SNEGSKA (reference sequence). Trimming removed 0 bases at V and 2 bases at J, with 4 bases between. The CDR3 is 12 amino acids. The CDR3 nucleotides read TGCAGTGCTAGAGATCGAAACACTGAAGCTTTCTTT. Encoded protein: CSARDRNTEAFF.

The chain is built from TRBV20-1 and TRBJ1-5, with D tentatively TRBD1 (5 bases). Trimming removed 2 bases from V and 0 bases from J, with 8 bases in between. The germline gives CDR1 DFQATT, CDR2 SNEGSKA (reference sequence). The CDR3 is 14 residues long. The CDR3 DNA reads as TGCAGTGCTAGACAGGGCTATAGCAATCAGCCCCAGCATTTT. Translating gives CSARQGYSNQPQHF.

This clonotype was picked up many times. The V call is TRBV9, the J call TRBJ1-2; 8 bases agree with TRBD1. The V and J ends lost 2 bases and 7 bases, in that order; junction bases with no gene match: 7. This CDR3 has 14 residues. The germline V gene encodes CDR1 SGDLS and CDR2 YYNGEE. CDR3 amino acids: CASSVRQGSSGYTF. DNA of the CDR3: TGTGCCAGCAGCGTCCGACAGGGGAGTAGTGGCTACACCTTC.

This clonotype was found many times. The CDR3 region is CSGSRGNTEAFF. CDR3 DNA: TGCAGTGGTAGCCGGGGGAACACTGAAGCTTTCTTT. This chain uses TRBV20-1 with TRBJ1-1, with D unclear. The CDR3 length is 12 residues. Germline-derived CDR1 and CDR2 are DFQATT and SNEGSKA (reference sequence). Trimming took off 7 bases at V and 1 base at J, with 10 bases between the two ends.

This clonotype has just a few counts. This chain connects TRBV12-3 or TRBV12-4 to TRBJ1-2; the D is unclear. Trimming cost V 5 bases and J 4 bases, with 17 bases left between them. CDR3 size: 15 residues. In nucleotides, the CDR3 is TGTGCCAGCAGTCCGCCGGGCAGGCGGGGCTATGGCTACACCTTC. Protein product: CASSPPGRRGYGYTF.

This clonotype was detected once. The chain employs TRBV21-1 and TRBJ2-1; the tabulated D call, TRBD2, remains unverified against the DNA. TRBV21-1 is classified as a pseudogene. The CDR3 covers 15 residues. In nucleotides, the CDR3 is TGTGCCAGCAGCTCCCGGACTAGCCCCTACAATGAGCAGTTCTTC. Its protein is CASSSRTSPYNEQFF.

V usage is TRBV7-6 and J usage is TRBJ2-1; 12 bases fit TRBD2. V lost 8 bases, J lost 9 bases, and 8 bases stayed unmatched. The CDR3 is made up of 14 amino acids. Germline CDR1 is SGHVS and CDR2 is FNYEAQ. DNA for the CDR3: TGTGCCAGCGGAGGACTAGCGGGGCAGAGTGAGCAGTTCTTC. It encodes CASGGLAGQSEQFF.